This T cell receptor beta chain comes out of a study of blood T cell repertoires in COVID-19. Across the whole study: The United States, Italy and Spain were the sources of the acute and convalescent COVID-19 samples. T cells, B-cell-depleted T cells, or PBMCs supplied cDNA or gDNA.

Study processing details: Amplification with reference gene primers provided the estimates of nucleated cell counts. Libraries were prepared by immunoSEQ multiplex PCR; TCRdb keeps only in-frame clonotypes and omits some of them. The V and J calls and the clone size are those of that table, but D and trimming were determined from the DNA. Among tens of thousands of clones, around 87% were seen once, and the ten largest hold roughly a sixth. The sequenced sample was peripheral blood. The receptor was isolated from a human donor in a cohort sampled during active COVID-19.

The CDR3 sequence is CASDPTGTPAREQYF. The CDR3, as DNA: TGTGCCAGCGATCCAACAGGAACTCCAGCGCGCGAGCAGTACTTC. J is TRBJ2-7 and V is TRBV27; D possibly corresponds to TRBD1 (5 bases). Looked up from germline, CDR1 is MNHEY and CDR2 is SMNVEV (reference sequence). V was clipped by 8 bases and J by 6 bases, with 23 bases between them. The CDR3 contains 15 residues.